Following are 11 T cell receptor beta chains from one sample sequenced in a study of T-cell memory formation after mild COVID-19. A single record per CDR3 protein comes from TCRdb applying MiXCR to the 5' RACE reads. The table shows about 430,000 distinct CDR3 sequences, with 24% occurring only once. Sequences were obtained from PBMCs or a T cell subset sorted from them (not recorded which). These receptors originate from an adult woman who had mild COVID-19 (a few samples of this study predate the infection). Cell type and time point are not known.

This clonotype was observed a handful of times. J is TRBJ2-3 and V is TRBV27, with D hard to call. The CDR3 is 16 amino acids. Trimming cost V 6 bases and J 3 bases, with 19 bases left between them. Germline loops: CDR1 MNHEY, CDR2 SMNVEV (reference sequence). The CDR3, as DNA: TGTGCCAGCAGCCAGCTCAACCCCCTCCCGACAGATACGCAGTATTTT. This sequence encodes CASSQLNPLPTDTQYF.

The chain is built from TRBV13 and TRBJ2-7; TRBD2 matches 7 bases. J was trimmed by 6 bases and V by 6 bases; bases with no gene match: 11. The CDR3 has 14 amino acids. In germline, CDR1 is PRHDT, CDR2 FYEKMQ (reference sequence). CDR3 loop: CASSSGTKDVEQYF. CDR3 coding DNA: TGTGCCAGCAGTTCTGGGACTAAGGACGTCGAGCAGTACTTC.

V usage is TRBV19 and J usage is TRBJ2-7; D is possibly TRBD1 (6 bases). CDR1 LNHDA and CDR2 SQIVND come from the germline V gene (reference sequence). Trimming removed 6 bases from V and 0 bases from J, with 12 bases in between. The CDR3 spans 14 residues. The CDR3 DNA reads TGTGCCAGTAGCAGGACAGCGAGCTCCTACGAGCAGTACTTC. Amino acids: CASSRTASSYEQYF. Full variable domain (outside the CDR3, taken from reference TRBV19 and TRBJ2-7): DGGITQSPKYLFRKEGQNVTLSCEQNLNHDAMYWYRQDPGQGLRLIYYSQIVNDFQKGDIAEGYSVSREKKESFPLTVTSAQKNPTAFYLCASSRTASSYEQYFGPGTRLTVT.

V usage is TRBV7-2 and J usage is TRBJ2-3, with D perhaps assigned TRBD1 or TRBD2 (5 bases each). CDR3 size: 13 residues. V gave up 2 bases and J gave up 6 bases, with 9 bases separating them. CDR1 and CDR2 (germline): SGHTA, FQGNSA. The CDR3 DNA reads as TGTGCCAGCAGCTTACAAGAGGGGGATACGCAGTATTTT. Protein: CASSLQEGDTQYF.

V is TRBV12-3 or TRBV12-4 and J is TRBJ1-2; D is unresolved. This CDR3 is built from 14 residues. With 5 bases removed from V and 2 bases from J, the gap between germline ends came to 12 bases. CDR3 sequence: CASSVGRMNYGYTF. The DNA of the CDR3 is TGTGCCAGCAGTGTAGGACGGATGAACTATGGCTACACCTTC.

A few counts support this clonotype. The CDR3 is CASGRGPSTDTQYF. The CDR3 bases are TGTGCCAGCGGAAGGGGGCCTAGCACAGATACGCAGTATTTT. The J gene is TRBJ2-3, the V gene TRBV12-3 or TRBV12-4; 7 bases map to TRBD1. CDR3 size: 14 residues. The ends lost 8 bases at V and 0 bases at J; junction bases unmatched: 5.

The V and J genes are TRBV11-2 and TRBJ2-1; 7 nucleotides match TRBD1. V was clipped by 5 bases and J by 0 bases; unmatched bases: 10. The CDR3 has 17 residues. Germline assignment: CDR1 SGHAT and CDR2 FQNNGV. DNA of the CDR3: TGTGCCAGCAGCCGGGGACAGACCACATACTCCTACAATGAGCAGTTCTTC. Its translation is CASSRGQTTYSYNEQFF.

In its sample, this clonotype was seen many times. This chain uses TRBV12-3 or TRBV12-4 with TRBJ2-4; D may be TRBD2 (7 bases). The CDR3 covers 14 residues. Trimming cost V 3 bases and J 8 bases, with 14 bases left between them. The CDR3: CASSFRGGLDIQYF. DNA for the CDR3: TGTGCCAGCAGTTTTAGGGGGGGCCTGGACATTCAGTACTTC.

The J gene is TRBJ2-1, the V gene TRBV3-1, with D perhaps matching TRBD2 (6 bases). The V end was cut by 7 bases, the J end by 5 bases, with 18 bases between. CDR1 and CDR2 from the germline V gene are LGHDT and YNNKEL (reference sequence). The CDR3 contains 15 residues. CDR3 protein: CASNRRREGHNEQFF. Here the CDR3 DNA reads TGTGCCAGCAACCGAAGGCGGGAAGGCCACAATGAGCAGTTCTTC.

The rearrangement joins TRBV7-2 to TRBJ1-1; D ambiguous. V lost 3 bases to trimming and J lost 9 bases, with 8 bases between them. Germline V gives CDR1 SGHTA, CDR2 FQGNSA. The CDR3 has 11 residues. CDR3 DNA sequence: TGTGCCAGCAGCTTTGCCCGCCAAGCTTTCTTT. Protein: CASSFARQAFF.

J is TRBJ2-7 and V is TRBV12-3 or TRBV12-4; TRBD2 agrees at 9 bases. The J segment lost 7 bases and the V segment lost 6 bases, leaving 13 bases of the junction unmatched. CDR3 length equals 15 residues. The CDR3 region has the DNA TGTGCCAGCAGCCTAGGGGTAGCGGGAGTGGGGGAGCAGTACTTC. It specifies CASSLGVAGVGEQYF.